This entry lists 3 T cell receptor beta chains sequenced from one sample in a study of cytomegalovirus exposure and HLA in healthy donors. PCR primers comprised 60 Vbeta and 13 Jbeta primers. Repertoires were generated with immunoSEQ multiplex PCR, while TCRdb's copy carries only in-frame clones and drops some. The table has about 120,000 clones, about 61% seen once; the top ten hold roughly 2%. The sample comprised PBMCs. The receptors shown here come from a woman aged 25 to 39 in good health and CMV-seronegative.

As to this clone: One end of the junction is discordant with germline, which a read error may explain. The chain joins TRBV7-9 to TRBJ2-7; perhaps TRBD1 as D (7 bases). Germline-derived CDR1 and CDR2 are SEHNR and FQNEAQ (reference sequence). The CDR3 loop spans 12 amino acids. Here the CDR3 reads CSSSQGGGEQYF. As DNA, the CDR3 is TGTTCCAGCAGCCAGGGGGGAGGCGAGCAGTACTTC.

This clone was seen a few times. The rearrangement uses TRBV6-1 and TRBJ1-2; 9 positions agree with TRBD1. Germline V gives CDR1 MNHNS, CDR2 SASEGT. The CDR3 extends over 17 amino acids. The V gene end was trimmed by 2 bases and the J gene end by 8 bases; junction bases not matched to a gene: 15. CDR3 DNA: TGTGCCAGCAGTGAACCCGGAGGGTTCGGGACAGGGAGCGGCTACACCTTC. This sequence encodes CASSEPGGFGTGSGYTF.

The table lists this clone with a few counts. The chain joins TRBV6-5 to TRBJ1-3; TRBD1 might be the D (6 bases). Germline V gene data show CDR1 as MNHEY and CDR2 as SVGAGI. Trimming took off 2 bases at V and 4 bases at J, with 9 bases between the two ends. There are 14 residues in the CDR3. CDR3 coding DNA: TGTGCCAGCAGTTACCGGGACAACGGAAACACCATATATTTT. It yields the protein CASSYRDNGNTIYF.